Listed here are 14 T cell receptor beta chains from one sample, sequenced in a study of vaccination and CD4 T cells after COVID-19 (dated by TCRdb to 2021 to 2024). Their recognized antigens are unknown. What this sample's treatment or condition label stands for: roughly ten-day PBMC culture with coronavirus spike peptide pools or control peptides (ViraFEST assay). The library relied on PCR. Data came from an Illumina iSeq 100. At the Johns Hopkins FTIC core, DNA from the cultured CD4+ T cells underwent TCR sequencing with the Oncomine TCR Beta short-read assay. The raw public reads went through TCRdb reprocessing: fastp at Q25, MiXCR clone calling, in-frame beta chains kept. Entries that share a CDR3 protein sequence are merged under the most common genes and DNA. Within this sample are approximately 24,000 distinct CDR3 sequences, with 50% to 75% of them counted one time only. The ten largest clones represent less than 6% of the sample.

Material: CD4+ T cells from blood, cultured in vitro. These receptors originate from a human donor who had recovered from COVID-19.

CDR3 sequence: CSAMGQTDEQFF. For the CDR3, the DNA is TGCAGTGCTATGGGACAGACCGATGAGCAGTTCTTC. V gene TRBV20-1 combines with J gene TRBJ2-1; 7 bases align to TRBD1. With V trimmed by 4 bases and J by 8 bases, 5 bases remained unmatched. The CDR3 has 12 amino acids. Germline V gives CDR1 DFQATT, CDR2 SNEGSKA (reference sequence).

The chain couples TRBV7-9 to TRBJ2-7, with D maybe TRBD2 (6 bases). Germline assignment: CDR1 SEHNR and CDR2 FQNEAQ (reference sequence). The V and J ends lost 5 bases and 0 bases respectively, with 11 bases between them. The CDR3 consists of 14 residues. CDR3 nucleotide sequence: TGTGCCAGCAGCCCTCGGACTACCTCCTACGAGCAGTACTTC. Translated, it gives CASSPRTTSYEQYF.

The V gene is TRBV6-1, the J gene TRBJ2-7, with TRBD2 matching 9 bases. Germline V gene sequence: CDR1 MNHNS, CDR2 SASEGT. The J segment lost 6 bases and the V segment lost 5 bases, leaving 11 bases of the junction unmatched. The CDR3 extends over 15 amino acids. CDR3 DNA: TGTGCCAGCAGTCCCCTACCGGGACTAGCAGGCGAGCAGTACTTC. Encoded protein: CASSPLPGLAGEQYF.

This clonotype was detected a few times. The CDR3 protein is CASSLDISNYGYTF. The CDR3 nucleotides read TGTGCCAGCAGCTTAGATATCAGTAACTATGGCTACACCTTC. The V and J genes are TRBV7-2 and TRBJ1-2; D is unclear. CDR1 and CDR2 (germline): SGHTA, FQGNSA. V lost 1 base to trimming and J lost 1 base, with 7 bases between them. The CDR3 sequence is 14 residues long.

This clonotype has just a few counts. The CDR3 sequence: CASSIGLAGGETQYF. The CDR3 DNA reads as TGTGCCAGCAGCATTGGACTAGCTGGGGGGGAGACCCAGTACTTC. This sequence joins TRBV7-2 and TRBJ2-5, with TRBD2 identical over 8 bases. CDR1 is SGHTA and CDR2 is FQGNSA in the germline V gene. CDR3 length equals 15 residues. V lost 5 bases to trimming and J lost 5 bases; unmatched junction nucleotides: 10.

This clonotype is classed as medium-sized. The chain uses TRBV7-2 and TRBJ2-5; D uncertain. Looked up from germline, CDR1 is SGHTA and CDR2 is FQGNSA. Trimming pared 4 bases from V and 7 bases from J, leaving 13 bases between. The CDR3 loop spans 13 amino acids. CDR3 in DNA: TGTGCCAGCAGCTCCTCTATCCAGGCGACCCAGTACTTC. It encodes CASSSSIQATQYF.

This clonotype is judged large. CDR3 DNA sequence: TGCAGTGCTCCAGGGGTCTATGGCTACACCTTC. It translates to CSAPGVYGYTF. V is TRBV20-1 and J is TRBJ1-2; D might be TRBD1 (6 bases). This CDR3 is 11 amino acids long. Per the germline V gene, CDR1 is DFQATT and CDR2 is SNEGSKA (reference sequence). The V and J ends lost 5 bases and 4 bases respectively, with 8 bases between them.

The chain couples TRBV19 to TRBJ2-5; D might be TRBD2 (6 bases). The V gene lost 2 bases and the J gene lost 4 bases, with 20 bases spanning the gap. Germline V gene lookup returns CDR1 LNHDA and CDR2 SQIVND (reference sequence). The CDR3 is 17 amino acids. CDR3 DNA sequence: TGTGCCAGTAGTATAATCCCGGGAATGACTAGGCCAGAGACCCAGTACTTC. Protein sequence: CASSIIPGMTRPETQYF.

This clonotype was picked up one time. The chain joins TRBV18 to TRBJ1-1; 7 bases are shared with TRBD1. V shed 6 bases, J shed 2 bases, and the junction held 9 bases outside the gene matches. This CDR3 comprises 15 residues. CDR1 is KGHSH and CDR2 is LQKENI in the germline V gene. The CDR3 spells CASSRTGTENTEAFF. The CDR3 DNA sequence: TGTGCCAGCTCGCGCACCGGGACAGAAAACACTGAAGCTTTCTTT.

The V and J genes are TRBV5-1 and TRBJ2-5, with D uncertain. The CDR3 length is 13 residues. Germline-derived CDR1 and CDR2 are SGHRS and YFSETQ. V was trimmed by 6 bases and J by 1 base, leaving 10 bases between them. The CDR3, as DNA: TGCGCCAGCACCATAAGGAGCCAAGAGACCCAGTACTTC. It specifies CASTIRSQETQYF.

V and J are TRBV7-2 and TRBJ2-7; 8 positions agree with TRBD1. The J segment lost 0 bases and the V segment lost 4 bases, leaving 5 bases of the junction unmatched. The germline V gene has CDR1 SGHTA and CDR2 FQGNSA. The CDR3 spans 15 residues. The DNA of the CDR3 is TGTGCCAGCAGCTCCAGGGGGCGGGACTCCTACGAGCAGTACTTC. Translating gives CASSSRGRDSYEQYF.

A few counts support this clonotype. V usage is TRBV7-2 and J usage is TRBJ1-5, with a possible D match to TRBD1 (5 bases). Between the trimmed V and J ends, which lost 3 bases and 2 bases, there was a span of 8 bases. CDR1 SGHTA and CDR2 FQGNSA come from the germline V gene. The CDR3 extends over 14 amino acids. The CDR3 bases are TGTGCCAGCAGCTTTACAGGAGGCAATCAGCCCCAGCATTTT. Protein: CASSFTGGNQPQHF.

V and J are TRBV3-1 and TRBJ1-2, with D possibly matching TRBD1 (5 bases). The CDR3 consists of 13 residues. The germline V gene has CDR1 LGHDT and CDR2 YNNKEL (reference sequence). V shed 3 bases and J shed 4 bases, with 9 bases lying between them. CDR3 DNA: TGTGCCAGCAGCCACCGACAGATCTATGGCTACACCTTC. It specifies CASSHRQIYGYTF.

The V call is TRBV4-2, the J call TRBJ2-3; possibly TRBD2 for D (5 bases). CDR1 is LGHNA, CDR2 YNFKEQ, per germline. V lost 7 bases to trimming and J lost 1 base, with 15 bases between them. This CDR3 contains 15 residues. The CDR3 is CASITKRTCTDTQYF. The CDR3 nucleotides are TGTGCCAGCATTACTAAGCGGACCTGCACAGATACGCAGTATTTT.